This is a list of T cell receptor beta chains from one sample in a study of identical twins. A single record per CDR3 protein comes from TCRdb applying MiXCR to the 5' RACE reads. This table holds hundreds of thousands of distinct CDR3 sequences, roughly 20% found once. The data were also submitted as part of a second study, on T cells expressing NK-cell markers.

What was sequenced was PBMCs. Every receptor here comes from a young woman in good health. CDR3s include the opening cysteine and the closing phenylalanine or tryptophan. The D gene is left open where the match is weak. Clone size is stated in some rows and not others, as once, few, many or a class when expanded.

.,TRBV5-1,TRBJ2-3,TRBD2,CASTHRGDTDTQYF,TGCGCCAGCACCCATCGGGGGGACACAGATACGCAGTATTTT
.,TRBV20-1,TRBJ2-1,.,CSARDRYHQMQFF,TGCAGTGCTAGAGATCGCTACCACCAAATGCAGTTCTTC
.,TRBV5-1,TRBJ2-3,.,CASSGASFSDTQYF,TGCGCCAGCAGCGGGGCTAGCTTCAGTGATACGCAGTATTTT
.,TRBV12-3/TRBV12-4,TRBJ2-7,.,CASRPGVSYEQYF,TGTGCCAGTCGCCCAGGGGTGTCCTACGAGCAGTACTTC
.,TRBV19,TRBJ2-1,TRBD2,CASSILGGVEQFF,TGTGCCAGTAGTATTTTGGGGGGGGTTGAGCAGTTCTTC
few,TRBV7-7,TRBJ2-2,TRBD1,CASSPARGQGNTGELFF,TGTGCTAGCAGCCCCGCCCGTGGACAGGGAAACACCGGGGAGCTGTTTTTT
few,TRBV20-1,TRBJ1-1,TRBD1,CSARMLVGTGVRDTEAFF,TGCAGTGCTAGAATGTTGGTCGGGACAGGGGTAAGGGACACTGAAGCTTTCTTT
few,TRBV20-1,TRBJ1-5,.,CSASKGRGYSNQPQHF,TGCAGTGCTAGCAAGGGCAGGGGTTATAGCAATCAGCCCCAGCATTTT
few,TRBV15,TRBJ2-1,.,CATSREGASGWGSFREQFF,TGTGCCACCAGCAGAGAAGGGGCTTCGGGATGGGGGTCATTCAGGGAGCAGTTCTTC
few,TRBV15,TRBJ2-2,TRBD2,CATSRGLAGVAGELFF,TGTGCCACCAGCAGGGGACTAGCGGGAGTGGCCGGGGAGCTGTTTTTT
.,TRBV9,TRBJ2-3,.,CASSPWGRSTDTQYF,TGTGCCAGCAGCCCCTGGGGGAGGAGCACAGATACGCAGTATTTT
few,TRBV20-1,TRBJ2-1,TRBD2,CSVPPGTSGGNEQFF,TGCAGTGTACCACCAGGGACTAGCGGAGGCAATGAGCAGTTCTTC
.,TRBV20-1,TRBJ2-1,TRBD2,CSAIGGRVGEQFF,TGCAGTGCTATAGGCGGGAGAGTGGGTGAGCAGTTCTTC
few,TRBV7-2,TRBJ2-1,TRBD2,CASSLELAGTNEQFF,TGTGCCAGCAGCTTAGAACTAGCGGGAACCAATGAGCAGTTCTTC
.,TRBV12-3/TRBV12-4,TRBJ1-6,.,CASSPDGQPFNSPLHF,TGTGCCAGCAGTCCAGACGGACAGCCGTTCAATTCACCCCTCCACTTT
few,TRBV20-1,TRBJ2-1,.,CSASQTGIGDEQFF,TGCAGTGCTAGTCAGACGGGAATTGGGGATGAGCAGTTCTTC
.,TRBV6-1,TRBJ2-1,TRBD2,CASSPRLAGGTNEQFF,TGTGCCAGCAGTCCAAGACTAGCGGGGGGGACAAATGAGCAGTTCTTC
.,TRBV5-1,TRBJ2-7,.,CASSLGWQGKNEQYF,TGCGCCAGCAGCTTGGGTTGGCAGGGTAAAAACGAGCAGTACTTC
.,TRBV15,TRBJ2-1,TRBD2,CATSRGSGIYNEQFF,TGTGCCACCAGCAGAGGCAGCGGGATCTACAATGAGCAGTTCTTC
few,TRBV7-9,TRBJ2-3,.,CASSLANSAGTDTQYF,TGTGCCAGCAGCTTAGCGAATAGCGCGGGCACAGATACGCAGTATTTT
.,TRBV29-1,TRBJ2-7,TRBD1,CSVEGGQGVWEQYF,TGCAGCGTTGAAGGAGGCCAGGGGGTGTGGGAGCAGTACTTC
.,TRBV7-6,TRBJ2-5,TRBD1,CASSQPGQGGETQYF,TGTGCCAGCAGCCAGCCGGGACAGGGAGGGGAGACCCAGTACTTC
few,TRBV20-1,TRBJ2-1,.,CSAPGVFDEQFF,TGCAGCGCACCAGGAGTTTTCGATGAGCAGTTCTTC
.,TRBV20-1,TRBJ2-3,TRBD2,CSVRISSGRPTSTDTQYF,TGCAGTGTCCGGATCTCTAGCGGGAGGCCAACTAGCACAGATACGCAGTATTTT
few,TRBV10-3,TRBJ1-2,.,CATRDGRYTF,TGTGCCACCCGAGACGGCCGCTACACCTTC
few,TRBV20-1,TRBJ2-5,TRBD1,CSASGTGKETQYF,TGCAGTGCCTCCGGGACAGGCAAAGAGACCCAGTACTTC